This entry lists 17 T cell receptor beta chains sequenced from one sample in a study of vaccination and CD4 T cells after COVID-19. Their antigen targets remain unknown. Sequencing of DNA taken from cultured CD4+ T cells relied on the Oncomine TCR Beta short-read assay. Investigators obtained genomic DNA by extraction from cultured CD4+ T cells. Each CDR3 protein gets one entry after TCRdb re-called the PCR reads with MiXCR. The profile covers approximately 9,000 distinct CDR3 sequences, with about two fifths appearing a single time and roughly 15% taken by the ten largest. The treatment is: roughly 10-day PBMC culture with coronavirus spike peptide pools or control peptides (ViraFEST assay). The collection of CD4+ T cells from the unexposed donor took place before the COVID-19 pandemic (2011-2018). Sequences were obtained from CD4+ T cells from blood, cultured in vitro. The receptor set was obtained from a human donor in good health.

The rearrangement uses TRBV27 and TRBJ1-1; 9 bases fit TRBD1. The CDR3 extends over 19 amino acids. Germline trimming cut 6 bases from V and 3 bases from J; bases unmatched to any gene: 20. Germline V CDR1 and CDR2: MNHEY, SMNVEV (reference sequence). CDR3 in DNA: TGTGCCAGCAGCCGCACCTCCCCGACAGGGGGGGTAAGGTACACTGAAGCTTTCTTT. Translating gives CASSRTSPTGGVRYTEAFF.

This chain connects TRBV6-1 to TRBJ1-1, with TRBD1 matching 7 bases. After removal of 4 bases from V and 0 bases from J, the junction contained 5 bases not matched to a gene. The CDR3 is 15 amino acids. Germline CDR1 and CDR2: MNHNS and SASEGT. The CDR3 reads CASSARTGLNTEAFF. CDR3 DNA sequence: TGTGCCAGCAGTGCCCGGACAGGATTGAACACTGAAGCTTTCTTT.

In DNA, the CDR3 is TGTGCCAGCAGTGGGACAGGGGCGAGCAATCAGCCCCAGCATTTT. Its protein is CASSGTGASNQPQHF. The chain employs TRBV6-1 and TRBJ1-5; 9 bases agree with TRBD1. Per germline, CDR1 MNHNS and CDR2 SASEGT. J lost 1 base, V lost 4 bases, and 2 bases had no gene match. The CDR3 has 15 residues.

The CDR3 DNA sequence: TGTGCCTGGAGGGTTGACAGCTATGGCTACACCTTC. It specifies CAWRVDSYGYTF. The V and J genes are TRBV30 and TRBJ1-2; maybe TRBD1 (5 bases). The CDR3 loop spans 12 amino acids. Germline loops: CDR1 GTSNPN, CDR2 SVGIG (reference sequence). The ends were cut back, 3 bases at V and 4 bases at J, with 9 bases in the middle.

This clonotype turned up a few times. The chain couples TRBV24-1 to TRBJ1-5, with D hard to call. The CDR3 is made up of 13 amino acids. Germline CDR1 reads KGHDR; CDR2 reads SFDVKD. The V and J ends lost 6 bases and 4 bases respectively, with 9 bases between them. CDR3 amino acids: CATSSPGNQPQHF. CDR3 in DNA: TGTGCCACCAGTTCACCTGGAAATCAGCCCCAGCATTTT.

The J gene is TRBJ2-3, the V gene TRBV20-1; maybe TRBD2 (6 bases). There are 11 residues in the CDR3. V was trimmed by 5 bases and J by 9 bases, leaving 12 bases between them. Germline V lookup: CDR1 DFQATT, CDR2 SNEGSKA (reference sequence). In nucleotides, the CDR3 is TGCAGTGCTTCGGACGGGAGAACGCAGTATTTT. Translated, it gives CSASDGRTQYF.

The table lists this clonotype with a few counts. The V gene is TRBV27, the J gene TRBJ2-5; D might be TRBD1 (6 bases). Trimming took off 3 bases at V and 4 bases at J, with 9 bases between the two ends. Germline-derived CDR1 and CDR2 are MNHEY and SMNVEV (reference sequence). The CDR3 has 13 residues. CDR3 nucleotides: TGTGCCAGCAGTTTGACAGGCAGAGAGACCCAGTACTTC. Translation: CASSLTGRETQYF.

V and J are TRBV5-4 and TRBJ2-7; no reliable D call. Trimming pared 6 bases from V and 0 bases from J, leaving 10 bases between. Germline CDR1 is SGHNT and CDR2 is YYREEE (reference sequence). This CDR3 has 13 amino acids. The CDR3 sequence: CASTSPYSYEQYF. The CDR3 coding sequence is TGTGCCAGCACCTCTCCTTACTCCTACGAGCAGTACTTC.

The sample holds a few counts of this clonotype. The chain couples TRBV20-1 to TRBJ1-1; D ambiguous. The CDR3 has 14 amino acids. Trimming cost V 0 bases and J 0 bases, with 8 bases left between them. In germline, CDR1 is DFQATT, CDR2 SNEGSKA (reference sequence). The DNA for the CDR3 is TGCAGTGCTAGAGATCGTGTTATGAACACTGAAGCTTTCTTT. It specifies CSARDRVMNTEAFF.

This clonotype has more than one count but fewer than ten. The chain joins TRBV2 to TRBJ1-5; 7 bases map to TRBD1. In germline, CDR1 is SNHLY, CDR2 FYNNEI. This CDR3 has 15 amino acids. The V gene end was trimmed by 5 bases and the J gene end by 0 bases; junction bases not matched to a gene: 4. CDR3 in amino acids: CASSTGTASNQPQHF. The DNA for the CDR3 is TGTGCCAGCAGTACCGGGACAGCTAGCAATCAGCCCCAGCATTTT.

This clonotype was counted a few times. At one of its ends the junction is not consistent with the germline gene, which may arise from a read error. The rearrangement links TRBV6-2 or TRBV6-3 to TRBJ1-2; D possibly corresponds to TRBD1 (6 bases). The germline V gene has CDR1 MNHEY and CDR2 SVGEGT. The CDR3 length is 14 residues. The CDR3 DNA is TGTGCCAGCAGTACAGGGTTGGCGAACTATGGCTATACCTTC. Residues: CASSTGLANYGYTF.

The table lists this clonotype with a few counts. Here the CDR3 DNA reads TGCAGCGTCAAAGACGGATCGGGCTACACCTTC. Translated, it gives CSVKDGSGYTF. This chain connects TRBV29-1 to TRBJ1-2; D is ambiguous. Germline V gives CDR1 SQVTM, CDR2 ANQGSEA. V lost 6 bases to trimming and J lost 8 bases, with 13 bases between them. This CDR3 contains 11 residues.

The count of this clonotype is one. The rearrangement links TRBV10-3 to TRBJ2-7; D is possibly TRBD2 (5 bases). This CDR3 is built from 15 residues. V was clipped by 0 bases and J by 6 bases, with 15 bases between them. From germline, CDR1 is ENHRY and CDR2 SYGVKD. The CDR3 sequence: CAISESEDGPSEQYF. DNA of the CDR3: TGTGCCATCAGTGAGTCGGAGGACGGACCCTCCGAGCAGTACTTC.

This clonotype was counted between two and nine times. The chain carries TRBV24-1 and TRBJ2-7; 9 bases align to TRBD1. J gave up 2 bases and V 1 base, and 5 bases lay outside the gene matches. This CDR3 has 16 residues. Germline V gene data show CDR1 as KGHDR and CDR2 as SFDVKD. DNA for the CDR3: TGTGCCACCAGTGATTTCGACCGGACAGGGGCCTACGAGCAGTACTTC. This encodes CATSDFDRTGAYEQYF.

The chain uses TRBV7-2 and TRBJ2-2, with D possibly being TRBD1 or TRBD2 (5 bases each). The V gene's germline CDR1 is SGHTA and CDR2 FQGNSA. V dropped 2 bases and J dropped 2 bases, with 9 bases sitting between them. This CDR3 is built from 15 residues. CDR3 amino acids: CASSLRGPNTGELFF. In nucleotides, the CDR3 is TGTGCCAGCAGCTTACGGGGACCTAACACCGGGGAGCTGTTTTTT. Full variable domain (remainder filled in from reference TRBV7-2 and TRBJ2-2): GAGVSQSPSNKVTEKGKDVELRCDPISGHTALYWYRQSLGQGLEFLIYFQGNSAPDKSGLPSDRFSAERTGGSVSTLTIQRTQQEDSAVYLCASSLRGPNTGELFFGEGSRLTVL.

This clonotype was recorded a few times. This sequence joins TRBV28 and TRBJ1-2; unclear D gene. The V end lost 7 bases, the J end lost 4 bases, and 10 bases lay between the germline ends. The CDR3 is made up of 12 amino acids. The germline gives CDR1 MDHEN, CDR2 SYDVKM. The CDR3, as DNA: TGTGCCAGCATGGTAGGCCGCTATGGCTACACCTTC. This translates into CASMVGRYGYTF.

The chain has TRBV28 and TRBJ2-2, with D unresolved. V was pared by 3 bases and J by 1 base, with 0 bases between. This CDR3 is built from 12 residues. Germline V gene data show CDR1 as MDHEN and CDR2 as SYDVKM. CDR3 sequence reads: CASSLNTGELFF. The CDR3 DNA reads as TGTGCCAGCAGTTTGAACACCGGGGAGCTGTTTTTT.